The clone carrying this T cell receptor beta chain was observed a handful of times. Its antigen is as yet unknown. The sample belongs to a study of T cells after yellow fever vaccination. About the study: In the case of low-cell-number fractions, SMART-Seq v4 Ultra Low Input was used for preparation. General study results and limits: The secondary response was weaker, and its peak arrived faster, on day 5 versus 15.

Between the trimmed V and J ends, which lost 0 bases and 0 bases, there was a span of 3 bases. Germline assignment: CDR1 DFQATT and CDR2 SNEGSKA (reference sequence). The CDR3 sequence is 13 residues long. UMIs and a universal primer site were added when TCR cDNA was made by 5'RACE template switching. TCRdb reprocessed the 5' RACE reads via MiXCR and lists one record per CDR3 protein. The profile shows approximately 300,000 distinct CDR3 sequences, approximately 12% of them singletons. Specimen: CD4+ T cells sorted from PBMCs, collected 45 days after the yellow fever booster vaccination. The chain carries TRBV20-1 and TRBJ1-5, with D hard to call. The sequence derives from a man aged 18 to 35 who received the YFV17D yellow fever vaccine. CDR3 amino acids: CSAREDSNQPQHF. The CDR3 nucleotides are TGCAGTGCTAGAGAGGATAGCAATCAGCCCCAGCATTTT.